This T cell receptor (beta chain) is from a study of cytomegalovirus exposure and HLA in healthy donors (dated by TCRdb to the late 2010s). Describing the broader study: An earlier analysis of approximately 590 of the donors reported approximately 270 Gb of sequence data and some 120 million unique TCR beta sequences from 150 million to 200 million T cells. Among the approximately 400 genotyped donors, around 81% belonged to the genetic ancestry cluster associated with self-reported Caucasian donors. Besides the first cohort of roughly 700 subjects, a separate validation cohort made up of over 100 different subjects was used. In a later genetic analysis, genome-wide SNP genotypes for 398 of the 666 donors were used, and that subset was treated as a discovery cohort. Among over 350 genotyped donors of the cohort, an average of roughly 240,000 unique TCR beta nucleotide sequences were sequenced per donor, about a sixth of them non-productive. The study profiled the T cell repertoires of 500 to 800 subjects by immunosequencing and related them to cytomegalovirus serostatus. The aim of the study was to test whether cataloging public T cell receptors could identify signatures of past pathogen exposure. A later analysis re-analyzed previously published TCR beta repertoires from 650 to 800 donors and added high-resolution HLA genotyping to study TCR occurrence patterns. Donor age, sex, ethnicity and CMV serostatus were collected together with the repertoire data. Typing coverage varied by locus: roughly 629-640 donors for A, B, C, DRB1 and DQB1; around 560 for DQA1; around 570 for DPA1; roughly 470 for DPB1. Every repertoire in the discovery cohort had been generated on one and the same sequencing platform. An early release that covered some 630 HLA-typed donors contained around 300 gigabases of sequencing data and 70 million to 100 million unique TCR sequences. Because of strong linkage in the cohort, 5 or 6 DR-DQ haplotypes were treated as single units for association and clustering. To predict cytomegalovirus infection status, the study combined high-throughput TCR immunosequencing, statistical association of individual TCRs with disease status, and machine learning. The later analysis used no new phenotypic data to find candidate immune exposures, relying instead on TCR beta sequences and their occurrence across donors. Class I and class II HLA loci were covered by the typing at four-digit resolution. To decide whether each TCR beta V gene segment behaved as functional or pseudogenic, an earlier analysis of approximately 590 of the donors relied on high-throughput TCR beta sequencing.

The cohort consisted of approximately 670 healthy bone marrow donors. All cohort members were sampled while nominally healthy, although unrecorded immune exposures were likely present. The donor was CMV seronegative and was included in the group of a few hundred seronegative cohort members. A peripheral blood sample was collected from each donor, and TCR beta sequencing was performed on peripheral blood mononuclear cells. Genomic DNA extraction from the blood cell samples was performed with the Qiagen DNeasy Blood Extraction Kit. CDR1 and CDR2 were assigned from the germline V gene as SGHAT and FQNNGV. The CDR3, from cysteine to phenylalanine, totals 16 residues. CDR3 DNA is the only sequence kept; it has 48 bases, read in frame from the first base. The germline V and J ends show losses of 6 bases and 9 bases respectively, and no gene match explains 10 bases of the junction. Note on this clone: No cognate antigen has been identified for it. Base quality data are lacking; no much larger clone is found one base away.

Here is what the overall study found, with its caveats: Strong co-occurrence of HLA alleles, especially DR and DQ, made assigning TCR associations to individual alleles difficult. In a later analysis, most CMV-associated TCR beta chains were found to appear HLA-restricted, with HLA associations seemingly driven largely by CMV exposure. According to a later analysis, parvovirus B19, influenza, CMV and Epstein-Barr virus appeared linked to several top co-occurrence clusters. In vitro tests confirmed that a few of the cytomegalovirus-associated TCR beta chains recognize cytomegalovirus antigens. The 87-base-pair reads could not distinguish some IMGT-functional V segments, including TRBV6-2 and TRBV6-3, so those segments were excluded. Across donors, most TCR sequences were observed very rarely, whereas some public TCRs were present in many individuals. Linkage disequilibrium might explain the correlated functional status among segregating V segments, but an unknown experimental factor could not be ruled out. Immune exposure information for the cohort was limited to CMV serostatus. At a false discovery rate of 0.05, a later analysis linked roughly 17,000 TCR beta sequences to specific HLA alleles. Because some donors lacked HLA typing at each locus, the association tests relied only on the typed subset. Compared with equally common non-associated chains, HLA-associated TCR beta chains in a later analysis were more clonally expanded and had lower generation probabilities. A cluster of highly shared sequence variants was judged likely to represent a technical artifact of the sequencing pipeline. V-gene and J-gene trimming of TCR beta chains was associated with a missense DCLRE1C variant in a later genetic analysis, and the association was replicated in an independent cohort. A later analysis found that TCR association rates varied across HLA loci, with DRB1 alleles showing the most associated TCRs and HLA-C alleles the fewest. A further reported finding was that TCR beta sequences accurately predicted the HLA-A and HLA-B alleles for most subjects in the first cohort. In this cohort, only TCR beta chains were sequenced, and detectable features were limited by the absence of alpha or paired-chain data. The classifier was reported to diagnose cytomegalovirus status with high specificity and sensitivity in both the original cohort and the validation cohort. Broadly in line with IMGT annotations, most TCR beta V segments showed up in productive rearrangements about 90% or about 30% of the time in an earlier analysis of under 700 of the donors. Because counts were too low, 15 or so rarely observed V segments, including chromosome 9 orphons, were excluded from the earlier analysis of a few hundred of the donors. The authors suggested that the approach could potentially be extended to other disease states and immunological phenotypes. A later genetic analysis reported fewer N-insertions in productive TCRs among donors in an Asian-associated ancestry cluster than the approximately 700-donor mean. Roughly uniform sequencing depth across donors was assumed in presence/absence analyses, although this assumption may not hold. The study listed 150 to 200 TCR beta chains as associated with cytomegalovirus.

The library was made by the immunoSEQ multiplex PCR assay. For the multiplex PCR, a mixture combining 60 forward primers for TCR Vbeta segments and 13 reverse primers for TCR Jbeta segments was used. The CDR3 region of rearranged TCR beta genes was amplified from genomic DNA by a multiplex PCR assay. The amplified TCR beta libraries were sequenced on the Illumina HiSeq System as 87-base-pair reads. Under the source paper's analysis protocol: A later analysis tallied around 80 million unique TCR beta chains across the 610 or so repertoires, and about 10 million of those chains were shared by two or more donors. Raw reads were error-corrected and collapsed into unique sequences with a nearest-neighbor algorithm that merged closely related sequences to remove PCR and sequencing errors. V, D and J gene segments were assigned by aligning CDR3 sequences to IMGT reference sequences. For a sequence to be retained, at least a six-nucleotide match to both a V gene segment and a J gene segment was required. A rearrangement was called productive if the CDR3 had no stop codons and remained in frame with V and J, and every other rearrangement was called non-productive. CDR3 was defined by IMGT convention, running from the second conserved V-encoded cysteine to the conserved J-encoded phenylalanine. In an earlier analysis of around 640 of the donors, sequences lacking an unambiguous match to a single V gene segment were excluded. An earlier analysis of some 500 of the donors classified V segments as functional when productive rearrangements were above 56.7% and as segregating when the standard deviation between donors was above 5%. A statistical classification framework was built to diagnose cytomegalovirus status from the catalog of TCR beta chain sequences. In a later analysis, V and J genes were assigned by comparing TCR nucleotide sequences against IMGT/GENE-DB human TR gene sequences. Using the TCRdist pipeline, a later analysis assigned CDR3 sequences along with most-parsimonious VDJ recombination scenarios. A later analysis defined each TCR beta chain by its CDR3 amino acid sequence plus V-gene family, and excluded reads lacking a unique V-gene family. A later analysis removed several hundred highly shared, low-generation-probability nucleotide sequences to deal with suspected cross-contamination and a sequencing artifact. A later analysis calculated a clonal expansion index for each public chain from normalized within-repertoire ranks of inferred template counts. In a later analysis, generation probabilities were computed with a VDJ recombination model fitted to out-of-frame rearrangements, and the resulting probabilities were checked against IGoR. Hypergeometric tests were used in a later analysis to score TCR-TCR, TCR-HLA and TCR-CMV co-occurrence, with a repertoire-size bias correction applied to the TCR pairs. False discovery rates were estimated in a later analysis by permuting HLA or CMV assignments 20 times. A later analysis grouped co-occurring TCRs with DBSCAN, adding TCRdist sequence similarity when clustering within HLA-allele-positive subsets. For co-occurrence clustering, repertoires with fewer than 30,000 or more than 120,000 public chains were excluded, along with five repertoires with anomalous nucleotide sharing. TCRdb provides this immuneACCESS table in a form limited to in-frame rearrangements. Some clones are lacking; in checked studies, under half of them reflect an unresolved V gene, and why the rest are absent is not known. Clone size and the V and J calls come from that table; the DNA yielded D and trimming. The sample has approximately 140,000 clones on record, 70% to 80% of them singletons. The ten top clones hold about 4.7% of the sample.

The rearranged segments are TRBV11-2 and TRBJ2-4, with TRBD2 identical over 14 junction bases. This clonotype was sampled from a male donor in good health and CMV-seronegative. The sequenced sample consisted of PBMCs. The CDR3 amino acid sequence is: CASRPGLAGGRSIQYF. In nucleotides, the sequence is TGTGCCAGCAGACCCGGACTAGCGGGGGGTAGGAGCATTCAGTACTTC.